These 2 T cell receptor beta chains share one sample of origin, sequenced in a study of cytomegalovirus exposure and HLA in healthy donors. The repertoire was sequenced with immunoSEQ multiplex PCR; TCRdb's copy has only in-frame clones and lacks some. Of roughly 250,000 clones listed, 86% are singletons. The sample consisted of PBMCs. The receptors derive from a woman between 25 and 40 years old in good health and CMV-seropositive.

The chain has TRBV15 and TRBJ2-2; D not certain. This CDR3 is 15 amino acids long. Trimming took off 1 base at V and 2 bases at J, with 8 bases between the two ends. The germline V gene has CDR1 LNHNV and CDR2 YYDKDF (reference sequence). The CDR3 reads CATSRAQFNTGELFF. CDR3 DNA sequence: TGTGCCACCAGCAGAGCCCAGTTTAACACCGGGGAGCTGTTTTTT.

V and J are TRBV29-1 and TRBJ2-2; TRBD1 matches 8 bases. V lost 2 bases, J lost 1 base, and 3 bases stayed unmatched. This CDR3 has 15 residues. Germline CDR1 reads SQVTM; CDR2 reads ANQGSEA. Here the CDR3 reads CSVEKQGENTGELFF. CDR3 bases: TGCAGCGTTGAAAAACAGGGGGAGAACACCGGGGAGCTGTTTTTT.